These 16 T cell receptor beta chains were sequenced from one sample in a study of neoadjuvant nivolumab and ipilimumab in lung cancer. Produced via immunoSEQ multiplex PCR; TCRdb's table is partial and in-frame only. The data contain around 19,000 clones, 80% to 90% of them seen just once; the ten biggest clones take up over 2%. Material: peripheral blood, obtained before neoadjuvant nivolumab, alone or with ipilimumab. The source is an adult with non-small cell lung cancer.

V and J are TRBV9 and TRBJ2-1; tentative D call: TRBD1 (5 bases). The CDR3 is made up of 13 amino acids. V was pared by 0 bases and J by 8 bases, with 9 bases between. Germline V CDR1 and CDR2: SGDLS, YYNGEE. CDR3 bases: TGTGCCAGCAGCGTAGATGGGGCGGATGAGCAGTTCTTC. Its protein product is CASSVDGADEQFF.

The chain couples TRBV20-1 to TRBJ2-7; D perhaps matches TRBD1 (5 bases). V shed 6 bases and J shed 4 bases, with 10 bases lying between them. Germline V lookup: CDR1 DFQATT, CDR2 SNEGSKA (reference sequence). This CDR3 spans 11 amino acids. This chain's CDR3 is CSARDGYEQYF. The CDR3 coding sequence is TGCAGTGCCAGGGATGGGTACGAGCAGTACTTC.

The V gene is TRBV5-1, the J gene TRBJ2-1; either TRBD1 or TRBD2 may fit D (5 bases each). The CDR3 is 16 amino acids. Trimming took off 0 bases at V and 2 bases at J, with 12 bases between the two ends. Germline V gene lookup returns CDR1 SGHRS and CDR2 YFSETQ. DNA of the CDR3: TGCGCCAGCAGCTTGGGGGACGGCCTGACCTACAATGAGCAGTTCTTC. Its protein is CASSLGDGLTYNEQFF.

This clone was observed a few times. The genes are TRBV6-1 and TRBJ2-7; D gene uncertain. The CDR3 has 12 amino acids. V lost 3 bases and J lost 0, with 3 bases in between. In germline, CDR1 is MNHNS, CDR2 SASEGT. For the CDR3, the DNA is TGTGCCAGCAGTGATCCCTCCTACGAGCAGTACTTC. This codes for CASSDPSYEQYF.

The rearrangement joins TRBV7-2 to TRBJ2-7, with D uncertain. The CDR3 totals 13 residues. The V gene lost 4 bases and the J gene lost 4 bases, with 11 bases spanning the gap. The germline gives CDR1 SGHTA, CDR2 FQGNSA. Here the CDR3 reads CASSSERLYEQYF. CDR3 DNA sequence: TGTGCCAGCAGCTCCGAACGATTATACGAGCAGTACTTC.

The rearrangement links TRBV5-6 to TRBJ1-2, with D possibly matching TRBD1 (5 bases). The CDR3 is made up of 16 amino acids. The germline CDR1 and CDR2 sequences are SGHDT and YYEEEE. V lost 1 base and J lost 4, with 17 bases in between. The CDR3 here is CASSLHSVGGPYGYTF. CDR3 DNA: TGTGCCAGCAGCTTGCATTCGGTTGGGGGACCCTATGGCTACACCTTC.

The chain has TRBV6-5 and TRBJ1-5; the D is unclear. V lost 6 bases and J lost 4, with 10 bases in between. The CDR3 sequence is 13 residues long. The V gene's germline CDR1 is MNHEY and CDR2 SVGAGI. CDR3: CASRFTVNQPQHF. The CDR3 coding sequence is TGTGCCAGCAGATTTACGGTTAATCAGCCCCAGCATTTT.

This clone was seen a few times. The chain links TRBV2 to TRBJ2-3; no reliable D call. Looked up from germline, CDR1 is SNHLY and CDR2 is FYNNEI. This CDR3 region has 14 residues. The V end was cut by 8 bases, the J end by 2 bases, with 14 bases between. The CDR3 sequence: CASSPAPHTDTQYF. CDR3 nucleotide sequence: TGTGCCAGCTCCCCAGCTCCACACACAGATACGCAGTATTTT.

CDR3 sequence reads: CASSAPTAARETQYF. The CDR3, as DNA: TGTGCCAGCAGCGCCCCGACTGCTGCTCGGGAGACCCAGTACTTC. V and J are TRBV7-2 and TRBJ2-5; D gene unclear. V lost 5 bases to trimming and J lost 5 bases, with 18 bases between them. The CDR3 is 15 amino acids. Germline CDR1 SGHTA, CDR2 FQGNSA.

This rearrangement joins TRBV5-1 to TRBJ2-5; a weak D match, TRBD2 (7 bases). Germline V gives CDR1 SGHRS, CDR2 YFSETQ. The CDR3 contains 16 residues. V lost 4 bases to trimming and J lost 4 bases, with 20 bases between them. CDR3 DNA: TGCGCCAGCAGCCTAGCGGTTGGGAGGGGGGGAGAGACCCAGTACTTC. Translation gives CASSLAVGRGGETQYF.

CDR3 sequence reads: CASSHGTDQPQHF. The DNA for the CDR3 is TGTGCCAGCAGCCACGGGACAGATCAGCCCCAGCATTTT. The rearrangement joins TRBV7-9 to TRBJ1-5; 7 bases are a match to TRBD1. Germline V lookup: CDR1 SEHNR, CDR2 FQNEAQ (reference sequence). The CDR3 loop spans 13 amino acids. V lost 5 bases, J lost 5 bases, and 3 bases stayed unmatched.

This chain uses TRBV14 with TRBJ1-2, with D tentatively TRBD1 (6 bases). Germline lookup yields CDR1 SGHDN and CDR2 FVKESK. The V gene lost 1 base and the J gene lost 8 bases, with 11 bases spanning the gap. This CDR3 region has 13 residues. CDR3 coding DNA: TGTGCCAGCAGCCAAGCGGTCAGGGGCGGCTACACCTTC. This translates into CASSQAVRGGYTF. Together with reference TRBV14 and TRBJ1-2, the CDR3 gives the full variable domain: EAGVTQFPSHSVIEKGQTVTLRCDPISGHDNLYWYRRVMGKEIKFLLHFVKESKQDESGMPNNRFLAERTGGTYSTLKVQPAELEDSGVYFCASSQAVRGGYTFGSGTRLTVV.

V usage is TRBV25-1 and J usage is TRBJ2-1; D may be TRBD1 (6 bases). From germline, CDR1 is MGHDK and CDR2 SYGVNS. V lost 4 bases and J 5 bases, leaving 15 bases between the germline ends. The CDR3 runs 15 residues. CDR3 nucleotides: TGTGCCAGCAGTGCGACAGAGGGACACAACAATGAGCAGTTCTTC. It translates to CASSATEGHNNEQFF.

The rearrangement uses TRBV5-1 and TRBJ1-2; D is undetermined. The CDR3 extends over 15 amino acids. V dropped 0 bases and J dropped 0 bases, with 9 bases sitting between them. The germline V gene has CDR1 SGHRS and CDR2 YFSETQ. The CDR3 loop is CASSLAPVANYGYTF. CDR3 bases: TGCGCCAGCAGCTTGGCGCCGGTAGCTAACTATGGCTACACCTTC.

J is TRBJ2-7 and V is TRBV10-3, with 7 bases identical to TRBD1. Per the germline V gene, CDR1 is ENHRY and CDR2 is SYGVKD. CDR3 length: 14 amino acids. J lost 2 bases, V lost 11 bases, and 12 bases had no gene match. CDR3 amino acids: CAVGRLQGTYEQYF. The DNA of the CDR3 is TGTGCCGTAGGGCGATTACAGGGGACCTACGAGCAGTACTTC.

The gene calls are TRBV29-1 and TRBJ2-1; D perhaps matches TRBD2 (6 bases). Germline CDR1 reads SQVTM; CDR2 reads ANQGSEA. The CDR3 is 14 amino acids. Trimming took 4 bases from V and 0 from J, leaving 10 bases between them. For the CDR3, the DNA is TGCAGCGTTGTCCCGCGGGGCTCCTACAATGAGCAGTTCTTC. The encoded protein is CSVVPRGSYNEQFF.